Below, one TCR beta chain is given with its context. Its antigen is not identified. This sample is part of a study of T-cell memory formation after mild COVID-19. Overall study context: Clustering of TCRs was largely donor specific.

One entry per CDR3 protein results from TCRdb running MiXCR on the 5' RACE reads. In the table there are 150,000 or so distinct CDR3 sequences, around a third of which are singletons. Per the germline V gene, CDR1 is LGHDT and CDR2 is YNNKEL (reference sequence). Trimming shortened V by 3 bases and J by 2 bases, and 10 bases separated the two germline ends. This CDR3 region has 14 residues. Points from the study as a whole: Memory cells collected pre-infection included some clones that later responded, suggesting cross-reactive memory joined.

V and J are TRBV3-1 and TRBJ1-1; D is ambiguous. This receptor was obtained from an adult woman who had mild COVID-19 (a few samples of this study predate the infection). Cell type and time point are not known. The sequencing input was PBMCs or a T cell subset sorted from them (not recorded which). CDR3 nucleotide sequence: TGTGCCAGCAGCCAGATCGGGATTAACACTGAAGCTTTCTTT. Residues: CASSQIGINTEAFF.